The 28 T cell receptor beta chains given below trace back to one sample, sequenced in a study of blood T cell repertoires in COVID-19. Sequencing used immunoSEQ multiplex PCR; TCRdb keeps in-frame clones, though not all of them. Found here are some 390,000 clones, around 89% of them singletons; the top ten hold 1.5% to 1.9%. The sequencing input was peripheral blood. The receptors were gathered from a woman aged 40 to 50 with COVID-19, enrolled during active disease.

This sequence joins TRBV3-1 (or the pseudogene TRBV3-2) and TRBJ2-3, with D unclear. The germline V gene has CDR1 LGHDT and CDR2 YNNKEL (reference sequence). The V end lost 4 bases, the J end lost 0 bases, and 2 bases lay between the germline ends. This CDR3 region has 12 residues. The CDR3 sequence is CASSPSTDTQYF. In DNA form, the CDR3 reads TGTGCCAGCAGCCCTAGCACAGATACGCAGTATTTT.

The chain combines TRBV5-4 with TRBJ2-5; perhaps TRBD1 as D (6 bases). V was shortened by 5 bases and J by 2 bases, with 13 bases between the two germline ends. CDR1 and CDR2 from the germline V gene are SGHNT and YYREEE (reference sequence). This CDR3 contains 14 residues. This CDR3 is CASRQGDIQETQYF. The CDR3 DNA follows: TGTGCCAGCAGACAAGGGGACATACAAGAGACCCAGTACTTC.

Notes on this clone: This sample also contains other DNA sequences that code for the same CDR3. This chain connects TRBV7-2 to TRBJ1-2; D is possibly TRBD1 (6 bases). The CDR3 totals 13 residues. V was clipped by 2 bases and J by 4 bases, with 8 bases between them. Germline V CDR1 and CDR2: SGHTA, FQGNSA. CDR3 nucleotides: TGTGCCAGCAGCTTAACAGGGTCCTATGGCTACACCTTC. It codes for CASSLTGSYGYTF.

This clone was detected once. The rearrangement uses TRBV7-2 and TRBJ1-2, with a possible D match to TRBD1 (5 bases). This CDR3 has 15 residues. The germline CDR1 and CDR2 sequences are SGHTA and FQGNSA. Trimming pared 5 bases from V and 5 bases from J, leaving 18 bases between. CDR3 sequence: CASSPAKGYPYGYTF. DNA for the CDR3: TGTGCCAGCAGCCCTGCAAAGGGGTACCCTTATGGCTACACCTTC.

The rearrangement uses TRBV4-3 and TRBJ1-5, with TRBD1 as a possible D gene (5 bases). The CDR3 covers 16 residues. Trimming stripped 5 bases from V and 6 bases from J, with 20 bases between. Per the germline V gene, CDR1 is LGHNA and CDR2 is YSLEER. Here the CDR3 reads CASSESRAGRLQPQHF. The CDR3 nucleotides read TGCGCCAGCAGCGAGTCTCGGGCAGGGAGGCTTCAGCCCCAGCATTTT.

CDR3 region: CASSSLGGANTEAFF. CDR3 in DNA: TGTGCCAGCAGCTCGCTGGGGGGGGCCAACACTGAAGCTTTCTTT. The genes are TRBV5-6 and TRBJ1-1; possible D gene TRBD1, 6 bases. CDR1 is SGHDT, CDR2 YYEEEE, per germline. Trimming took 3 bases from V and 2 from J, leaving 14 bases between them. The CDR3 runs 15 residues.

The chain couples TRBV5-4 to TRBJ2-1; weak D call: TRBD2 (5 bases). In germline, CDR1 is SGHNT, CDR2 YYREEE (reference sequence). The V end was cut by 1 base, the J end by 7 bases, with 9 bases between. The CDR3 loop spans 13 amino acids. CDR3 protein: CASSLPGGNEQFF. In DNA form, the CDR3 reads TGTGCCAGCAGCTTGCCAGGAGGAAATGAGCAGTTCTTC.

The chain couples TRBV27 to TRBJ1-6; TRBD1 is a possible D gene (5 bases). CDR3 length equals 14 residues. From germline, CDR1 is MNHEY and CDR2 SMNVEV (reference sequence). With 2 bases removed from V and 5 bases from J, the gap between germline ends came to 7 bases. As DNA, the CDR3 is TGTGCCAGCAGTTTACAGGGTCATAATTCACCCCTCCACTTT. This sequence encodes CASSLQGHNSPLHF.

The V gene is TRBV29-1, the J gene TRBJ2-5, with 7 bases that match TRBD1. The germline CDR1 and CDR2 sequences are SQVTM and ANQGSEA. This CDR3 contains 13 residues. Trimming took 2 bases from V and 5 from J; bases not matched to a gene: 5. The CDR3 DNA reads as TGCAGCGTTGAAACAGGGGCCAGGGAGACCCAGTACTTC. Residues: CSVETGARETQYF.

The chain links TRBV5-4 to TRBJ1-2; 8 bases match TRBD1. With V trimmed by 2 bases and J by 4 bases, 4 bases remained unmatched. The CDR3 sequence is 14 residues long. The germline CDR1 and CDR2 sequences are SGHNT and YYREEE (reference sequence). Here the CDR3 reads CASSLQGVPYGYTF. For the CDR3, the DNA is TGTGCCAGCAGCTTACAGGGGGTTCCCTATGGCTACACCTTC.

The rearrangement links TRBV11-1 to TRBJ2-7, with TRBD2 as a possible D gene (5 bases). Germline CDR1 SGHAT, CDR2 FQDESV (reference sequence). This CDR3 contains 15 residues. Trimming left V 5 bases short and J 4 bases short, with 18 bases between. CDR3 DNA sequence: TGTGCCAGCAGCCCTAGACCCCGGACTGATTACGAGCAGTACTTC. It is translated as CASSPRPRTDYEQYF. Full variable domain (remainder filled in from reference TRBV11-1 and TRBJ2-7): EAEVAQSPRYKITEKSQAVAFWCDPISGHATLYWYRQILGQGPELLVQFQDESVVDDSQLPKDRFSAERLKGVDSTLKIQPAELGDSAMYLCASSPRPRTDYEQYFGPGTRLTVT.

The CDR3: CASIRLADTDTQYF. CDR3 DNA sequence: TGTGCCAGCATCCGACTAGCCGACACAGATACGCAGTATTTT. This chain links TRBV6-5 with TRBJ2-3; 7 bases fit TRBD2. The CDR3 extends over 14 amino acids. Germline CDR1 is MNHEY and CDR2 is SVGAGI. V lost 7 bases to trimming and J lost 2 bases; unmatched junction nucleotides: 6.

The chain carries TRBV6-4 and TRBJ2-2; D is unclear. V dropped 3 bases and J dropped 4 bases, with 9 bases sitting between them. CDR1 MRHNA and CDR2 SNTAGT come from the germline V gene. The CDR3 spans 14 residues. The CDR3 nucleotides are TGTGCCAGCAGTGATGAGCGTAGCACCGGGGAGCTGTTTTTT. This encodes CASSDERSTGELFF.

The chain's CDR3 is CSVESQGDTEAFF. CDR3 bases: TGCAGCGTTGAGAGCCAGGGGGACACTGAAGCTTTCTTT. The V gene is TRBV29-1, the J gene TRBJ1-1, with 7 bases that match TRBD1. The J segment lost 3 bases and the V segment lost 3 bases, leaving 4 bases of the junction unmatched. The CDR3 covers 13 residues. Per the germline V gene, CDR1 is SQVTM and CDR2 is ANQGSEA.

The chain links TRBV9 to TRBJ2-3; TRBD2 matches at 7 bases. The V segment lost 0 bases and the J segment 1 base; nucleotides outside the gene matches: 2. CDR3 length equals 15 residues. The germline V gene encodes CDR1 SGDLS and CDR2 YYNGEE. In nucleotides, the CDR3 is TGTGCCAGCAGCGTAGATCGGGGGGGCACAGATACGCAGTATTTT. It is translated as CASSVDRGGTDTQYF.

This chain links TRBV10-3 with TRBJ1-1; 7 bases map to TRBD1. With V trimmed by 2 bases and J by 5 bases, 17 bases remained unmatched. The CDR3 totals 18 residues. In germline, CDR1 is ENHRY, CDR2 SYGVKD. CDR3 nucleotide sequence: TGTGCCATCAGTGAGGTGGGGACAAGAAGACAGGGTCGGACTGAAGCTTTCTTT. This translates into CAISEVGTRRQGRTEAFF.

The chain recombines TRBV29-1 with TRBJ1-5; 11 bases are a match to TRBD1. This CDR3 is built from 14 residues. The trim removed 6 bases at V and 7 bases at J, leaving 8 bases unmatched. Germline loops: CDR1 SQVTM, CDR2 ANQGSEA. The CDR3 region is CSVGTGTGGQPQHF. CDR3 DNA sequence: TGCAGCGTCGGAACCGGGACAGGGGGGCAGCCCCAGCATTTT. The variable domain in full, completed from reference TRBV29-1 and TRBJ1-5, reads SAVISQKPSRDICQRGTSLTIQCQVDSQVTMMFWYRQQPGQSLTLIATANQGSEATYESGFVIDKFPISRPNLTFSTLTVSNMSPEDSSIYLCSVGTGTGGQPQHFGDGTRLSIL.

This sequence joins TRBV6-5 and TRBJ1-2; 9 positions match TRBD1. Germline CDR1 and CDR2: MNHEY and SVGAGI. J gave up 8 bases and V 5 bases, and 9 bases lay outside the gene matches. The CDR3 is made up of 14 amino acids. CDR3 protein: CASSIYGTGQGYTF. Here the CDR3 DNA reads TGTGCCAGCAGTATATATGGGACAGGGCAAGGCTACACCTTC.

The chain carries TRBV6-5 and TRBJ2-7, with D perhaps TRBD1 (6 bases). CDR3 length: 12 residues. Trimming removed 4 bases at V and 9 bases at J, with 13 bases between. Germline CDR1 is MNHEY and CDR2 is SVGAGI. The DNA of the CDR3 is TGTGCCAGCAGTTCCACAGGGTCAGCGCAGTACTTC. Translated: CASSSTGSAQYF.

The genes are TRBV5-1 and TRBJ1-2, with D unclear. The CDR3 sequence is 13 residues long. V shed 1 base and J shed 1 base, with 5 bases lying between them. Germline V gives CDR1 SGHRS, CDR2 YFSETQ. The CDR3 coding sequence is TGCGCCAGCAGCTTGACTGATAACTATGGCTACACCTTC. As protein: CASSLTDNYGYTF.

J is TRBJ1-5 and V is TRBV27, with D tentatively TRBD1 (6 bases). The CDR3 spans 14 residues. V lost 4 bases, J lost 7 bases, and 14 bases lay in between. Germline CDR1 is MNHEY and CDR2 is SMNVEV (reference sequence). CDR3 sequence reads: CASSSMGARQPQHF. The CDR3 region has the DNA TGTGCCAGCAGTTCTATGGGGGCCAGGCAGCCCCAGCATTTT.

The V and J genes are TRBV6-2 or TRBV6-3 and TRBJ2-7; D call uncertain. Germline CDR1 reads MNHEY; CDR2 reads SVGEGT. The length of the CDR3 is 13 residues. V lost 4 bases, J lost 6 bases, and 13 bases lay in between. CDR3 in DNA: TGTGCCAGCAGTTCGCCCCTACCAGGCGAGCAGTACTTC. Protein product: CASSSPLPGEQYF.

V usage is TRBV6-1 and J usage is TRBJ1-4; no clear D. Germline V gives CDR1 MNHNS, CDR2 SASEGT. Trimming removed 3 bases at V and 3 bases at J, with 14 bases between. This CDR3 is built from 16 residues. CDR3 protein: CASSDPRRTSNEKLFF. The DNA for the CDR3 is TGTGCCAGCAGTGACCCCCGACGGACTTCTAATGAAAAACTGTTTTTT.

The chain recombines TRBV12-3 or TRBV12-4 with TRBJ1-4; D unclear. Trimming took 1 base from V and 10 from J, leaving 7 bases between them. This CDR3 has 12 residues. The CDR3, as DNA: TGTGCCAGCAGTTTAGGGTCCGGAAAACTGTTTTTT. Translation gives CASSLGSGKLFF.

This chain uses TRBV4-1 with TRBJ1-3; D ambiguous. CDR1 MGHRA and CDR2 YSYEKL come from the germline V gene. V was shortened by 4 bases and J by 0 bases, with 10 bases between the two germline ends. The CDR3 totals 15 residues. Written as DNA, the CDR3 is TGCGCCAGCAGCCGATTACACGTCTCTGGAAACACCATATATTTT. Its translation: CASSRLHVSGNTIYF.

The chain has TRBV9 and TRBJ1-5, with D perhaps matching TRBD1 (5 bases). CDR3 size: 13 residues. The V end was cut by 2 bases, the J end by 7 bases, with 10 bases between. Germline CDR1 is SGDLS and CDR2 is YYNGEE. The CDR3 sequence is CASSVGGGQPQHF. The CDR3 DNA sequence: TGTGCCAGCAGCGTGGGGGGAGGGCAGCCCCAGCATTTT.

Concerning this clone: Other DNA sequences in the sample encode the same CDR3. This rearrangement joins TRBV7-9 to TRBJ1-2; D unresolved. The V end was cut by 5 bases, the J end by 4 bases, with 11 bases between. Germline lookup yields CDR1 SEHNR and CDR2 FQNEAQ (reference sequence). The CDR3 extends over 13 amino acids. The DNA for the CDR3 is TGTGCCAGCAGCCTGGAAGAGGCCTATGGCTACACCTTC. Protein: CASSLEEAYGYTF.

The chain recombines TRBV4-3 with TRBJ1-3; 7 positions match TRBD1. CDR1 and CDR2 from the germline V gene are LGHNA and YSLEER. CDR3 size: 17 residues. V lost 3 bases, J lost 1 base, and 9 bases stayed unmatched. CDR3: CASSHDYPGGSGNTIYF. CDR3 DNA sequence: TGCGCCAGCAGCCATGATTACCCAGGGGGATCTGGAAACACCATATATTTT.